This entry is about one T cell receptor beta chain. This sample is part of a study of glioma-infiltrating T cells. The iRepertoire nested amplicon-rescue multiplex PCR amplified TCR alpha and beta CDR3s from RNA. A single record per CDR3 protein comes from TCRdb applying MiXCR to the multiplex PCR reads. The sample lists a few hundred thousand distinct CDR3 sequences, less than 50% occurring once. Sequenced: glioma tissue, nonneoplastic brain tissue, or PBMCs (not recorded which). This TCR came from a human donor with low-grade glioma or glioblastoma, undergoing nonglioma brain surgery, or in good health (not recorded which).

The chain's CDR3 is CASGQGSQPQHF. The CDR3, as DNA: TGTGCCAGCGGACAGGGGTCTCAGCCCCAGCATTTT. The chain combines TRBV19 with TRBJ1-5; TRBD1 matches at 9 bases. CDR3 size: 12 residues. Germline V CDR1 and CDR2: LNHDA, SQIVND (reference sequence). V lost 9 bases, J lost 6 bases, and 3 bases stayed unmatched.